A single sample gave rise to the 20 T cell receptor beta chains below, sequenced in a study of somatic mutations in cytotoxic T cells in rheumatoid arthritis (dated by TCRdb to 2016 to 2017). Preparation of the library involved the immunoSEQ multiplex PCR assay. The clones in this table, taken by TCRdb from immuneACCESS, are in-frame only. Not every clone is retained; where verified, under half of the shortfall comes from an unresolved V gene, and the cause of the rest is unknown. This sample lists 8,000 to 11,000 clones; about four fifths were detected once. The ten largest clones capture around 20% of the sample. Sequencing was done on a sample of CD8+ T cells sorted from blood. The receptors here all came from a woman in her forties or fifties in good health.

The rearrangement uses TRBV9 and TRBJ1-2; TRBD1 matches 7 bases. The germline gives CDR1 SGDLS, CDR2 YYNGEE. There are 15 residues in the CDR3. Losses at the gene ends were 0 bases for V and 1 base for J; bases not matched to a gene: 3. This CDR3 is CASSVEGDSNYGYTF. DNA of the CDR3: TGTGCCAGCAGCGTAGAGGGGGACAGTAACTATGGCTACACCTTC.

This clone was picked up a small number of times. It differs at one base from a far larger clone, so likely a read error. The same CDR3 can be traced to other DNA sequences in this sample. The chain couples TRBV19 to TRBJ1-2, with 8 bases fitting TRBD1. The V segment lost 3 bases and the J segment 8 bases; nucleotides outside the gene matches: 11. Germline assignment: CDR1 LNHDA and CDR2 SQIVND (reference sequence). The CDR3 is made up of 15 amino acids. CDR3 sequence reads: CASSIAGTGGWGYTF. The CDR3 DNA sequence: TGTGCCAGTAGTATCGCCGGGACAGGTGGTTGGGGCTACACCTTC.

The chain joins TRBV6-5 to TRBJ2-1, with 9 bases fitting TRBD2. CDR3 length: 16 residues. V lost 3 bases and J lost 0; bases outside the gene matches: 3. Germline values: CDR1 MNHEY, CDR2 SVGAGI. DNA of the CDR3: TGTGCCAGCAGTTATAGTAGCGGGAGCTCCTACAATGAGCAGTTCTTC. This gives the protein CASSYSSGSSYNEQFF.

This clone was seen once. This same CDR3 is encoded by further DNA sequences in the sample. The rearrangement links TRBV19 to TRBJ2-7; 10 bases match TRBD2. Germline loops: CDR1 LNHDA, CDR2 SQIVND (reference sequence). This CDR3 spans 17 amino acids. Unmatched junction bases numbered 17, after V lost 6 bases and J lost 6 bases. The CDR3 nucleotides are TGTGCCAGTAGCCATACAGGCCCAGCGGGAGGGCCAGGCGAGCAGTACTTC. Translation: CASSHTGPAGGPGEQYF.

The chain links TRBV7-6 to TRBJ2-3, with 7 bases matching TRBD2. This CDR3 comprises 14 residues. Losses at the gene ends were 0 bases for V and 3 bases for J; bases not matched to a gene: 0. Germline V gives CDR1 SGHVS, CDR2 FNYEAQ. The CDR3 DNA is TGTGCCAGCAGCTTAGCGGGGGGGACAGATACGCAGTATTTT. Encoded protein: CASSLAGGTDTQYF.

The chain employs TRBV1 and TRBJ2-5; the DNA was not used to check the table's D call, TRBD2. TRBV1 is designated a pseudogene. The CDR3 consists of 13 residues. The CDR3 is CTSEGWSLETQYF. CDR3 nucleotides: TGCACCAGCGAAGGTTGGAGCCTTGAGACCCAGTACTTC.

The CDR3 DNA is TGTGCCAGCAGTTACCAGTCTGGCTACACCTTC. It translates to CASSYQSGYTF. This chain links TRBV6-6 with TRBJ1-2; D is unclear. Germline V lookup: CDR1 MNHNY, CDR2 SVGAGI (reference sequence). Trimming shortened V by 2 bases and J by 7 bases, and 5 bases separated the two germline ends. This CDR3 has 11 amino acids.

V is TRBV5-5 and J is TRBJ1-1; unclear D gene. From germline, CDR1 is SGHKS and CDR2 YYEKEE (reference sequence). V lost 0 bases, J lost 0 bases, and 6 bases lay in between. The CDR3 loop spans 14 amino acids. The CDR3 reads CASSLDSMNTEAFF. The CDR3 DNA is TGTGCCAGCAGCTTGGACAGCATGAACACTGAAGCTTTCTTT.

The rearrangement joins TRBV19 to TRBJ2-5; tentative D call: TRBD1 (6 bases). From germline, CDR1 is LNHDA and CDR2 SQIVND (reference sequence). This CDR3 has 15 residues. Trimming took 4 bases from V and 4 from J, leaving 16 bases between them. The CDR3 DNA follows: TGTGCCAGTAGTAACACCCAGGGGATGGGAGAGACCCAGTACTTC. Translated: CASSNTQGMGETQYF.

The J gene is TRBJ1-1, the V gene TRBV4-3, with 7 bases matching TRBD1. The germline CDR1 and CDR2 sequences are LGHNA and YSLEER. V dropped 2 bases and J dropped 11; count of bases not matched to a gene: 8. The CDR3 spans 13 residues. The CDR3, as DNA: TGCGCCAGCAGCCAACTAGGGACAGATGGTGCTTTCTTT. Encoded protein: CASSQLGTDGAFF.

The V and J genes are TRBV5-6 and TRBJ2-5, with 9 bases matching TRBD2. TRBJ2-7 matches the DNA end more closely, so the J call is doubtful. The CDR3 is 14 amino acids. Germline assignment: CDR1 SGHDT and CDR2 YYEEEE. The CDR3 reads CASSGGGASYEQYF. The CDR3, as DNA: TGTGCCAGCAGCGGCGGGGGGGCATCCTACGAGCAGTACTTC.

This clone was detected a few times. The chain links TRBV6-1 to TRBJ2-3; D might be TRBD2 (6 bases). Per germline, CDR1 MNHNS and CDR2 SASEGT. The CDR3 extends over 14 amino acids. V dropped 6 bases and J dropped 2 bases, with 12 bases sitting between them. CDR3: CASSPRDSTDTQYF. CDR3 sequence (DNA): TGTGCCAGCAGCCCACGGGACTCCACAGATACGCAGTATTTT.

This chain uses TRBV4-2 with TRBJ2-7; 8 nucleotides agree with TRBD2. Germline V gene sequence: CDR1 LGHNA, CDR2 YNFKEQ. J gave up 2 bases and V 4 bases, and 7 bases lay outside the gene matches. The CDR3 extends over 15 amino acids. The CDR3 is CASSPLAGSPYEQYF. The CDR3 DNA reads as TGTGCCAGCAGCCCCCTAGCGGGCTCACCCTACGAGCAGTACTTC.

J is TRBJ2-6 and V is TRBV4-3, with 7 bases aligning to TRBD1. The CDR3 consists of 16 residues. The germline CDR1 and CDR2 sequences are LGHNA and YSLEER. J lost 1 base, V lost 2 bases, and 2 bases had no gene match. The CDR3 loop is CASSQRQGSGANVLTF. The DNA of the CDR3 is TGCGCCAGCAGCCAACGACAGGGTTCTGGGGCCAACGTCCTGACTTTC.

There are a few counts of this clone. The chain uses TRBV29-1 and TRBJ2-1; tentative D call: TRBD1 (5 bases). Germline V gene data show CDR1 as SQVTM and CDR2 as ANQGSEA. The CDR3 sequence is 15 residues long. Trimming removed 0 bases at V and 1 base at J, with 10 bases between. Written as DNA, the CDR3 is TGCAGCGTTGAAGATATCGCAGGGTCCTACAATGAGCAGTTCTTC. This codes for CSVEDIAGSYNEQFF.

The chain combines TRBV5-8 with TRBJ2-1; D might be TRBD1 (5 bases). Germline values: CDR1 SGHTS, CDR2 YDEGEE. CDR3 length: 11 amino acids. Trimming removed 5 bases at V and 8 bases at J, with 8 bases between. Here the CDR3 DNA reads TGTGCCAGCAGGGAAGGGGATGAGCAGTTCTTC. As protein: CASREGDEQFF.

V and J are TRBV28 and TRBJ2-7, with TRBD1 as a possible D gene (6 bases). Trimming shortened V by 2 bases and J by 2 bases, and 10 bases separated the two germline ends. This CDR3 comprises 14 residues. Per the germline V gene, CDR1 is MDHEN and CDR2 is SYDVKM. CDR3 region: CASSLIGGTYEQYF. CDR3 coding DNA: TGTGCCAGCAGTTTAATAGGGGGAACCTACGAGCAGTACTTC.

The chain links TRBV4-3 to TRBJ1-5, with D perhaps TRBD1 (5 bases). Germline CDR1 and CDR2: LGHNA and YSLEER. V was trimmed by 2 bases and J by 5 bases, leaving 10 bases between them. The CDR3 is 14 amino acids. CDR3 DNA: TGCGCCAGCAGCCAATCCACAGGAGATCAGCCCCAGCATTTT. This gives the protein CASSQSTGDQPQHF.

The rearrangement uses TRBV6-5 and TRBJ2-6; D remains unclear. V gave up 2 bases and J gave up 3 bases, with 8 bases separating them. Germline-derived CDR1 and CDR2 are MNHEY and SVGAGI. CDR3 length: 15 amino acids. This CDR3 is CASSYNSFGANVLTF. DNA of the CDR3: TGTGCCAGCAGTTACAATAGTTTTGGGGCCAACGTCCTGACTTTC.

The J gene is TRBJ2-5, the V gene TRBV7-9; D perhaps matches TRBD2 (6 bases). V lost 5 bases to trimming and J lost 4 bases, with 14 bases between them. The CDR3 has 14 residues. Germline V gene data show CDR1 as SEHNR and CDR2 as FQNEAQ (reference sequence). The CDR3 reads CASSPSASVETQYF. The CDR3 DNA reads as TGTGCCAGCAGCCCTAGCGCCTCCGTAGAGACCCAGTACTTC. The whole variable domain, remainder taken from reference TRBV7-9 and TRBJ2-5, is DTGVSQNPRHKITKRGQNVTFRCDPISEHNRLYWYRQTLGQGPEFLTYFQNEAQLEKSRLLSDRFSAERPKGSFSTLEIQRTEQGDSAMYLCASSPSASVETQYFGPGTRLLVL.